This passage covers 6 T cell receptor beta chains from one sample sequenced in a study of regulatory T cells in long-lasting Graves disease. The TCR beta library used iRepertoire HTBI primers with Arm-PCR amplification of CDR3. TCRdb used MiXCR to reprocess the multiplex PCR reads, holding one entry per CDR3 protein. The profile shows 550,000 or so distinct CDR3 sequences, around 12% of them singletons. Specified time point: newly diagnosed GD, antithyroid drugs for less than 3 months. Extracted RNA from PBMCs served as the source of the TCR library. These data were also filed under a second study, of T cells in Graves' hyperthyroidism and ophthalmopathy.

The specimen was peripheral blood mononuclear cells (PBMCs), collected at new diagnosis, from a patient treated with antithyroid drugs. These receptors all come from a woman in her twenties or thirties with Graves disease.

This clonotype was seen more than once but under ten times. The V and J genes are TRBV12-5 and TRBJ2-3; 9 nucleotides align to TRBD1. The trim removed 7 bases at V and 3 bases at J, leaving 5 bases unmatched. Germline V gene sequence: CDR1 LGHNT, CDR2 FRNRAP. CDR3 length equals 14 residues. This CDR3 is CASAFGQGTDTQYF. The CDR3 DNA follows: TGTGCTAGTGCCTTCGGACAGGGGACAGATACGCAGTATTTT.

This clonotype showed up many times. The gene calls are TRBV9 and TRBJ1-1; a weak D match, TRBD1 (5 bases). The CDR3 totals 14 residues. V was trimmed by 0 bases and J by 4 bases, leaving 10 bases between them. The germline V gene encodes CDR1 SGDLS and CDR2 YYNGEE. CDR3 sequence (DNA): TGTGCCAGCAGCGTAGGAGGGGATTCCACTGAAGCTTTCTTT. Protein sequence: CASSVGGDSTEAFF.

On this clonotype: The junction departs from the called germline gene at one end, perhaps through a read error. The genes are TRBV6-2 or TRBV6-3 and TRBJ1-1, with a tentative D call TRBD1 (5 bases). The CDR3 spans 13 residues. The germline V gene has CDR1 MNHEY and CDR2 SVGEGT. The CDR3 sequence is CASRYLGGTEAFF. For the CDR3, the DNA is TGTGCCAGCAGGTACTTGGGGGGCACTGAAGCTTTCTTT.

This clonotype has ten or more counts. A much larger clone differs from this one at a single base, so this may be a read error. This chain links TRBV2 with TRBJ2-5; D may be TRBD1 (6 bases). Looked up from germline, CDR1 is SNHLY and CDR2 is FYNNEI. The CDR3 contains 13 residues. DNA of the CDR3: TGTGCCAGCAGCACTAATCCAGGGGAGACCCGGTACTTC. Translation: CASSTNPGETRYF.

In this sample, this clonotype turned up many times. The chain carries TRBV5-1 and TRBJ1-5, with D possibly being TRBD1 (5 bases). V lost 4 bases and J 3 bases, leaving 11 bases between the germline ends. The CDR3 loop spans 14 amino acids. Per the germline V gene, CDR1 is SGHRS and CDR2 is YFSETQ. The CDR3 protein is CASSRGGPNQPQHF. In DNA, the CDR3 is TGCGCCAGCAGCCGGGGGGGTCCCAATCAGCCCCAGCATTTT. Full variable domain (remainder filled in from reference TRBV5-1 and TRBJ1-5): KAGVTQTPRYLIKTRGQQVTLSCSPISGHRSVSWYQQTPGQGLQFLFEYFSETQRNKGNFPGRFSGRQFSNSRSEMNVSTLELGDSALYLCASSRGGPNQPQHFGDGTRLSIL.

This clonotype was detected only a few times. A much larger clone lies a single base off, so this may be a read error. The chain uses TRBV9 and TRBJ2-5; possibly TRBD2 for D (5 bases). This CDR3 contains 14 residues. Trimming stripped 4 bases from V and 2 bases from J, with 12 bases between. CDR1 and CDR2 from the germline V gene are SGDLS and YYNGEE. This chain's CDR3 is CASSRAEPQETQYF. The CDR3 DNA is TGTGCCAGCAGCCGAGCGGAACCTCAAGAGACCCAGTACTTC.